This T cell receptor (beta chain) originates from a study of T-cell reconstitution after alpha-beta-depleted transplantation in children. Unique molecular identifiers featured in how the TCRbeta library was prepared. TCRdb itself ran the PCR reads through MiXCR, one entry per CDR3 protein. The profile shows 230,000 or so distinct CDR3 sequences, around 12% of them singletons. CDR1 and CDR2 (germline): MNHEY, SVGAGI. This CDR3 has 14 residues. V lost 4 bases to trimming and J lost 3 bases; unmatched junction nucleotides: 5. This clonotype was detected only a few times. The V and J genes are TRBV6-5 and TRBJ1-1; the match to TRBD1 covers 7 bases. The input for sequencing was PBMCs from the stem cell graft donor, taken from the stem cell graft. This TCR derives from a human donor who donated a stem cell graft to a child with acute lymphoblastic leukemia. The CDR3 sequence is CASSSGQVYTEAFF. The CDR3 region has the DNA TGTGCCAGCAGTTCTGGACAGGTCTACACTGAAGCTTTCTTT.